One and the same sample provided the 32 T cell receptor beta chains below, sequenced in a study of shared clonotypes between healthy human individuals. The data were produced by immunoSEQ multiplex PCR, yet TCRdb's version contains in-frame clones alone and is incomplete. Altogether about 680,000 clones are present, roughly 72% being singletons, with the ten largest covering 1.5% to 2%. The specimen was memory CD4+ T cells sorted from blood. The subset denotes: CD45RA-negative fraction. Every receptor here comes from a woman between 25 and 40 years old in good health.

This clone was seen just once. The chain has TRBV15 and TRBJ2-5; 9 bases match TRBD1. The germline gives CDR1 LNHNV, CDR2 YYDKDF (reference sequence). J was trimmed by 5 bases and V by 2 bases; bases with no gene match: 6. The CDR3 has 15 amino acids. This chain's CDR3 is CATSRNTGGWETQYF. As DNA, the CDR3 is TGTGCCACCAGCAGAAACACAGGGGGCTGGGAGACCCAGTACTTC.

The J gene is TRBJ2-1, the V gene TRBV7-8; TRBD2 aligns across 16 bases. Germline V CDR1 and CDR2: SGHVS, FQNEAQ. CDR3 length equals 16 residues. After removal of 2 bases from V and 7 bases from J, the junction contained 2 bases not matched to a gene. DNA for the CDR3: TGTGCCAGCAGCTTACGGGGACTAGCGGGGGGGAATGAGCAGTTCTTC. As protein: CASSLRGLAGGNEQFF.

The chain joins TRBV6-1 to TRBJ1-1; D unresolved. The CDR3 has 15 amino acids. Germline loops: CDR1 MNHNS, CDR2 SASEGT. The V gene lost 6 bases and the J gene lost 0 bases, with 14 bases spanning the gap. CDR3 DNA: TGTGCCAGCAGCCTGGGTGCCCGGGTGAACACTGAAGCTTTCTTT. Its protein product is CASSLGARVNTEAFF.

The CDR3 DNA reads TGTGCCAGCAAAACTAGCGGGAATACTTACGAGCAGTACTTC. Translating it yields CASKTSGNTYEQYF. The chain carries TRBV6-1 and TRBJ2-7; 10 bases line up with TRBD2. The J segment lost 4 bases and the V segment lost 7 bases, leaving 7 bases of the junction unmatched. Per germline, CDR1 MNHNS and CDR2 SASEGT. CDR3 length: 14 residues.

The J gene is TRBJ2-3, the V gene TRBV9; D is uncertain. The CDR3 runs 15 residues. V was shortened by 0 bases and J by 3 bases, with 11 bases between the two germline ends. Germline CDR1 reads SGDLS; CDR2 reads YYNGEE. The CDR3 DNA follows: TGTGCCAGCAGCGTAGCTAGTTATGCGACAGATACGCAGTATTTT. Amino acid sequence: CASSVASYATDTQYF.

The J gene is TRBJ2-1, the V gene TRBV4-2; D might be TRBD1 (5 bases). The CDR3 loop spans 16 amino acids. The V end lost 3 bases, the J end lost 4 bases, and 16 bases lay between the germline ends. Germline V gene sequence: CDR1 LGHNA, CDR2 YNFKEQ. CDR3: CASSHLGEELYNEQFF. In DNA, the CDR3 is TGTGCCAGCAGCCACTTAGGGGAAGAATTATACAATGAGCAGTTCTTC.

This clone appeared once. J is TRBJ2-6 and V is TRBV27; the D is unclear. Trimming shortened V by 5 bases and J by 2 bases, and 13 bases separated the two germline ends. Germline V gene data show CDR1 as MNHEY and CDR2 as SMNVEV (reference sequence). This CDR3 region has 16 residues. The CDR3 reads CASSLNWQPGANVLTF. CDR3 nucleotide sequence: TGTGCCAGCAGTCTTAATTGGCAACCTGGGGCCAACGTCCTGACTTTC.

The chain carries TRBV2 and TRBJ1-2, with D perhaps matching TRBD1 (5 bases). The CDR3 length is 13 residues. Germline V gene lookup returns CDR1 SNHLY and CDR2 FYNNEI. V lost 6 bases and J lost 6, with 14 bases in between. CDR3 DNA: TGTGCCAGCAGAGCGGCAGGGACGGATGGCTACACCTTC. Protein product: CASRAAGTDGYTF.

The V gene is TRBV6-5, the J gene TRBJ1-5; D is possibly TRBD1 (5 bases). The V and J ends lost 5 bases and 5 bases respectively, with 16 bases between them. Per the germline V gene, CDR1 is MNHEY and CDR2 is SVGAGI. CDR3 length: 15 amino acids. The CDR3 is CASSSLEGAHQPQHF. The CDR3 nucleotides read TGTGCCAGCAGTAGTCTCGAAGGGGCGCATCAGCCCCAGCATTTT.

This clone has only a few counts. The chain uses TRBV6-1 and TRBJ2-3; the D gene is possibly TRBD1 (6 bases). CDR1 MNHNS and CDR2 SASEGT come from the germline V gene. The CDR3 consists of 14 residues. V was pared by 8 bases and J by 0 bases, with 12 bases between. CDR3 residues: CASLDRTSTDTQYF. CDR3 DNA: TGTGCCAGCTTAGACAGGACTAGCACAGATACGCAGTATTTT.

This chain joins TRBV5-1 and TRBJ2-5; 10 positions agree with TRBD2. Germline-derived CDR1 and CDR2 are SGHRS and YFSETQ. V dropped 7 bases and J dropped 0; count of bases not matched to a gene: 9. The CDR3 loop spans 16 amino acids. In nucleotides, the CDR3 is TGCGCCAGCTGCCCCCTGACTAGCGGGTACCAAGAGACCCAGTACTTC. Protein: CASCPLTSGYQETQYF.

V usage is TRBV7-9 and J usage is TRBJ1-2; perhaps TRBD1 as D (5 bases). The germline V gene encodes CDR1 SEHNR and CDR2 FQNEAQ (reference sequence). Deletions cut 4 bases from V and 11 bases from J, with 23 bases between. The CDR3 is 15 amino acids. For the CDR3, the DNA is TGTGCCAGCAGCTCGCTGAGGGGCAAAGGGCCGTGGTACACCTTC. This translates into CASSSLRGKGPWYTF.

CDR3 nucleotides: TGTGCCAGCATGCCCGCGGCGGCTACTAATCAGCCCCAGCATTTT. This sequence encodes CASMPAAATNQPQHF. V gene TRBV2 combines with J gene TRBJ1-5; D gene ambiguous. This CDR3 has 15 residues. CDR1 and CDR2 from the germline V gene are SNHLY and FYNNEI. Trimming stripped 7 bases from V and 4 bases from J, with 17 bases between.

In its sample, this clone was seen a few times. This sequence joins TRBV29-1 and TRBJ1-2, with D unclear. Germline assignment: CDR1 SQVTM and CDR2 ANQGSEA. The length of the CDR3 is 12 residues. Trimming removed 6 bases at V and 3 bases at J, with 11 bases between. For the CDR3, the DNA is TGCAGCGTCAATGACGCTCACTATGGCTACACCTTC. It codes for CSVNDAHYGYTF.

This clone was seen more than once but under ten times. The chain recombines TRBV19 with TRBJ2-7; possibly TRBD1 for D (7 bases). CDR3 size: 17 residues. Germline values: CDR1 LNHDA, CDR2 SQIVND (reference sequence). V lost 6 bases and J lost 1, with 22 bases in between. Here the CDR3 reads CASSTSGARDRSYEQYF. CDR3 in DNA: TGTGCCAGTAGCACCTCGGGGGCAAGGGACAGATCCTACGAGCAGTACTTC.

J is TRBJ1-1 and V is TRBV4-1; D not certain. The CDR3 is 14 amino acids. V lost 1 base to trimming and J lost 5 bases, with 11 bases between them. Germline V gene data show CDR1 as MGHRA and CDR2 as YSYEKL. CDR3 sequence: CASSQGYIGTEAFF. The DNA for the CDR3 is TGCGCCAGCAGCCAAGGGTACATCGGGACTGAAGCTTTCTTT.

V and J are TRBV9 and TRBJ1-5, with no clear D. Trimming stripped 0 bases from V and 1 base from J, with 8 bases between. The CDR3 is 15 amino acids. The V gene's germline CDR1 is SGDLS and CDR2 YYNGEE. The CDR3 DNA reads TGTGCCAGCAGCGTAGAGGGCTGGAGCAATCAGCCCCAGCATTTT. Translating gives CASSVEGWSNQPQHF.

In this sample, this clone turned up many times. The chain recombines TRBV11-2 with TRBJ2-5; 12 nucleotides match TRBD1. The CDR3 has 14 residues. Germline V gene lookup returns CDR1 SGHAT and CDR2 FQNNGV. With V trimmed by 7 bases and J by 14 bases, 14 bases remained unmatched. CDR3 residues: CASTAPGQGAPLYF. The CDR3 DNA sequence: TGTGCCAGCACCGCCCCGGGACAGGGGGCGCCCCTCTACTTC. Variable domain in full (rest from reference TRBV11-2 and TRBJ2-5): EAGVAQSPRYKIIEKRQSVAFWCNPISGHATLYWYQQILGQGPKLLIQFQNNGVVDDSQLPKDRFSAERLKGVDSTLKIQPAKLEDSAVYLCASTAPGQGAPLYFGPGTRLLVL.

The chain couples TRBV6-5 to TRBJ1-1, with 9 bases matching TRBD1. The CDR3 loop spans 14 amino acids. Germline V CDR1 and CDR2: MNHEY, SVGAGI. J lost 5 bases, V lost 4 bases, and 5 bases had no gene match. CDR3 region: CASSSDRGQTEAFF. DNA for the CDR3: TGTGCCAGCAGTTCGGACAGGGGACAAACTGAAGCTTTCTTT.

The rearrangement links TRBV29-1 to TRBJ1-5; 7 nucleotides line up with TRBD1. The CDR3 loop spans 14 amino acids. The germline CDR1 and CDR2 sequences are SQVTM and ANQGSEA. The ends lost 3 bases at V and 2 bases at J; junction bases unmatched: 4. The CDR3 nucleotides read TGCAGCGTTGACACAGGGGATGGCAATCAGCCCCAGCATTTT. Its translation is CSVDTGDGNQPQHF.

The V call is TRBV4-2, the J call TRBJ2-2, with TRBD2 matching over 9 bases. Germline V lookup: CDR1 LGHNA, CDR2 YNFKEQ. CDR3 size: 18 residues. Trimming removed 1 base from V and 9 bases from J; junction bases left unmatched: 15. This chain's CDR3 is CASSQGESDSGRGRELFF. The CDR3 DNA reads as TGTGCCAGCAGCCAAGGGGAGTCGGATAGCGGGAGAGGGAGGGAGCTGTTTTTT.

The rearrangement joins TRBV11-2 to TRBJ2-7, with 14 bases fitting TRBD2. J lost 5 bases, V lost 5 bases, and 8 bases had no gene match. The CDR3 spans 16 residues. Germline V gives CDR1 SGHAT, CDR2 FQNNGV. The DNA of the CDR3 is TGTGCCAGCAGCATCCGACTAGCGGGAGGGCGAAACGAGCAGTACTTC. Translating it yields CASSIRLAGGRNEQYF.

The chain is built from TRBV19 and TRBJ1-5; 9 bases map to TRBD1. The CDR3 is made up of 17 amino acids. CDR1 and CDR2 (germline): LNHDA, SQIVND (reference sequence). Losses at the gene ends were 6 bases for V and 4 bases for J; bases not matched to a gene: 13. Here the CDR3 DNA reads TGTGCCAGTAGCACATCCGGGACAGGGTCTGGGAATCAGCCCCAGCATTTT. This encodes CASSTSGTGSGNQPQHF. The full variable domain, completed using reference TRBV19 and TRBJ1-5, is DGGITQSPKYLFRKEGQNVTLSCEQNLNHDAMYWYRQDPGQGLRLIYYSQIVNDFQKGDIAEGYSVSREKKESFPLTVTSAQKNPTAFYLCASSTSGTGSGNQPQHFGDGTRLSIL.

The chain's CDR3 is CASRIGTSGRHPVLDTQYF. Here the CDR3 DNA reads TGTGCCAGCCGAATTGGGACTAGCGGGAGGCATCCCGTTTTAGATACGCAGTATTTT. The chain carries TRBV28 and TRBJ2-3; the match to TRBD2 covers 15 bases. Germline trimming cut 8 bases from V and 5 bases from J; bases unmatched to any gene: 17. Germline V gives CDR1 MDHEN, CDR2 SYDVKM. The CDR3 is 19 amino acids.

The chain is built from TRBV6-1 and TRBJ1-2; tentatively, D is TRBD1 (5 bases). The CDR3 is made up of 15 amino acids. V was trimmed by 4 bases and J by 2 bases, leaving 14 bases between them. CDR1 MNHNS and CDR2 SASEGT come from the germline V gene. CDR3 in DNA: TGTGCCAGCAGTGTTGCAGGGCCCACAAACTATGGCTACACCTTC. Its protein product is CASSVAGPTNYGYTF.

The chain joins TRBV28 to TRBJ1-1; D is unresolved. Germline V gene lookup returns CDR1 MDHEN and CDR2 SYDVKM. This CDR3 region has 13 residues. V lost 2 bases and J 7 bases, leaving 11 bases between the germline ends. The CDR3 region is CASSLPPTNEAFF. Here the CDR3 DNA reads TGTGCCAGCAGTTTACCCCCGACAAATGAAGCTTTCTTT.

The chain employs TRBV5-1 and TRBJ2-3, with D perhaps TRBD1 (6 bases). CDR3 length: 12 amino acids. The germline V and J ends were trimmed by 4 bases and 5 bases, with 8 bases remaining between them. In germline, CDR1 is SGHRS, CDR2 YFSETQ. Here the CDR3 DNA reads TGCGCCAGCAGCCAGGGGAGAGATACGCAGTATTTT. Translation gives CASSQGRDTQYF.

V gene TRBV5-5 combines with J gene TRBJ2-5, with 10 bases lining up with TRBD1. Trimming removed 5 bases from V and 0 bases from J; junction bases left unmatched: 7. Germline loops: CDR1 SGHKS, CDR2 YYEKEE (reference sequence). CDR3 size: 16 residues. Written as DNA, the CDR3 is TGTGCCAGCAGTGGGCCGGGACAGGGGCACCAAGAGACCCAGTACTTC. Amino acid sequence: CASSGPGQGHQETQYF. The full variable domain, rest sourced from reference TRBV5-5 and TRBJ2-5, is DAGVTQSPTHLIKTRGQQVTLRCSPISGHKSVSWYQQVLGQGPQFIFQYYEKEERGRGNFPDRFSARQFPNYSSELNVNALLLGDSALYLCASSGPGQGHQETQYFGPGTRLLVL.

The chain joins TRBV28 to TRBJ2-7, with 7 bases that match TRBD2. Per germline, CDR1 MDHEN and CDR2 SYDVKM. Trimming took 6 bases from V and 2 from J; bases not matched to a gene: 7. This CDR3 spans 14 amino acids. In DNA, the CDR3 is TGTGCCAGCAGGGAAGGAGCGGGACCCTACGAGCAGTACTTC. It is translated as CASREGAGPYEQYF.

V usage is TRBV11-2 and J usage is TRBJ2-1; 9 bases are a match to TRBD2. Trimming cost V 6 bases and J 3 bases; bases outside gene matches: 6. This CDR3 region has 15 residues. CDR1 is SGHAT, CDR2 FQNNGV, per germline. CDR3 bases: TGTGCCAGCAGGGCGGTAGCGGGAGTCTACAATGAGCAGTTCTTC. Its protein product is CASRAVAGVYNEQFF.

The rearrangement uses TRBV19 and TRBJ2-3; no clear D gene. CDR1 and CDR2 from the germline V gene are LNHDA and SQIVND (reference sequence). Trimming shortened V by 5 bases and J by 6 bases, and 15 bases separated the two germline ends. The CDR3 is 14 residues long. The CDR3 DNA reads TGTGCCAGTAGTCCAACCATTACGTGGGATACGCAGTATTTT. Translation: CASSPTITWDTQYF.

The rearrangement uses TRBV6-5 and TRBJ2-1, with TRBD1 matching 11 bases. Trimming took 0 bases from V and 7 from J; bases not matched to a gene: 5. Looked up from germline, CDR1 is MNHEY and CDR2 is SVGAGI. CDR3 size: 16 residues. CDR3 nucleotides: TGTGCCAGCAGTTACTCGGTCGGGACAGGGGGAAATGAGCAGTTCTTC. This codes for CASSYSVGTGGNEQFF.